Here is one TCR beta chain with its context. The source of the sample is a study of shared clonotypes between healthy human individuals. This CDR3 spans 13 amino acids. Germline V gene lookup returns CDR1 KGHSH and CDR2 LQKENI. V shed 2 bases and J 7 bases; nucleotides not matched to a gene: 1. TCRdb's copy holds only in-frame clones and misses some; the assay was immunoSEQ multiplex PCR. The profile covers roughly 2 million clones, with approximately 96% appearing a single time and roughly 0.13% taken by the ten largest. The chain employs TRBV18 and TRBJ1-4, with 7 bases fitting TRBD1. The receptor comes from a man aged 18 to 29 in good health. What was sequenced was naive CD4+ T cells sorted from blood. Subset noted: CD45RA+ positively selected. The CDR3 reads CASSPGQAEKLFF. The DNA of the CDR3 is TGTGCCAGCTCACCAGGACAGGCTGAAAAACTGTTTTTT.